These 29 T cell receptor beta chains came from one sample sequenced in a study of control samples from healthy donors and cancer patients. Sequencing was performed with immunoSEQ multiplex PCR; in TCRdb, only in-frame clones are kept and a portion is missing. Of approximately 84,000 clones in the sample, roughly four fifths were seen once. The sample consisted of blood. Every receptor here comes from a woman in her sixties or seventies in good health.

The rearrangement joins TRBV7-6 to TRBJ2-5; TRBD2 agrees at 8 bases. V trimming: 3 bases; J trimming: 5 bases; junction bases outside the gene matches: 5. The CDR3 has 14 amino acids. Per the germline V gene, CDR1 is SGHVS and CDR2 is FNYEAQ. The CDR3 loop reads CASSLIPGGETQYF. The CDR3, as DNA: TGTGCCAGCAGCTTGATACCGGGAGGGGAGACCCAGTACTTC.

This clone was recorded once. This rearrangement joins TRBV6-2 or TRBV6-3 to TRBJ1-5; 10 bases are shared with TRBD1. This CDR3 region has 19 residues. After removal of 5 bases from V and 0 bases from J, the junction contained 13 bases not matched to a gene. Germline lookup yields CDR1 MNHEY and CDR2 SVGEGT. CDR3 protein: CASSHIWDRGRNSNQPQHF. The CDR3 region has the DNA TGTGCCAGCAGTCACATTTGGGACAGGGGTCGGAATAGCAATCAGCCCCAGCATTTT.

This clone showed up just once. V gene TRBV7-9 combines with J gene TRBJ1-4; D perhaps matches TRBD1 (6 bases). Germline assignment: CDR1 SEHNR and CDR2 FQNEAQ (reference sequence). Trimming took 4 bases from V and 4 from J, leaving 16 bases between them. CDR3 length: 16 amino acids. This chain's CDR3 is CASSSLTGTGNEKLFF. The CDR3 bases are TGTGCCAGCAGCTCACTAACAGGGACGGGTAATGAAAAACTGTTTTTT.

The gene calls are TRBV18 and TRBJ2-7; 10 positions match TRBD1. CDR3 size: 15 residues. V was pared by 0 bases and J by 2 bases, with 1 base of the junction left unmatched. CDR1 is KGHSH, CDR2 LQKENI, per germline. The chain's CDR3 is CASSPPGQGTYEQYF. CDR3 coding DNA: TGTGCCAGCTCACCACCGGGACAGGGGACCTACGAGCAGTACTTC.

The J gene is TRBJ1-1, the V gene TRBV6-5; D gene uncertain. CDR1 is MNHEY, CDR2 SVGAGI, per germline. V was trimmed by 10 bases and J by 1 base, leaving 10 bases between them. The CDR3 is 12 residues long. CDR3 bases: TGTGCCACCTCCCGGGGGAACACTGAAGCTTTCTTT. Encoded protein: CATSRGNTEAFF.

The V gene is TRBV18, the J gene TRBJ1-5; TRBD1 might be the D (6 bases). V lost 2 bases, J lost 3 bases, and 14 bases lay in between. Germline V gene lookup returns CDR1 KGHSH and CDR2 LQKENI. The CDR3 spans 16 residues. CDR3 in amino acids: CASSPAFGTHNQPQHF. CDR3 coding DNA: TGTGCCAGCTCACCAGCCTTCGGGACACACAATCAGCCCCAGCATTTT.

The chain employs TRBV5-1 and TRBJ1-1, with 7 nucleotides matching TRBD1. The CDR3 extends over 14 amino acids. Unmatched junction bases numbered 4, after V lost 5 bases and J lost 0 bases. Germline values: CDR1 SGHRS, CDR2 YFSETQ. CDR3 nucleotides: TGCGCCAGCAGGGGTGGGACAGTGAACACTGAAGCTTTCTTT. It encodes CASRGGTVNTEAFF.

This chain joins TRBV28 and TRBJ1-2; 7 bases fit TRBD1. Losses at the gene ends were 6 bases for V and 7 bases for J; bases not matched to a gene: 8. Germline V gene sequence: CDR1 MDHEN, CDR2 SYDVKM. The length of the CDR3 is 13 residues. The CDR3 spells CASSLTYRGGYTF. The CDR3, as DNA: TGTGCCAGCAGCCTAACCTACAGGGGTGGCTACACCTTC.

V is TRBV28 and J is TRBJ1-5; tentatively, D is TRBD1 (6 bases). The CDR3 length is 14 residues. CDR1 is MDHEN and CDR2 is SYDVKM in the germline V gene. V was clipped by 5 bases and J by 2 bases, with 10 bases between them. For the CDR3, the DNA is TGTGCCAGCAGTAAGGGGGGGGGCAATCAGCCCCAGCATTTT. Translation: CASSKGGGNQPQHF.

V and J are TRBV19 and TRBJ2-3, with 8 bases fitting TRBD2. Per germline, CDR1 LNHDA and CDR2 SQIVND (reference sequence). Unmatched junction bases numbered 8, after V lost 4 bases and J lost 5 bases. The CDR3 spans 15 residues. The CDR3 DNA reads as TGTGCCAGTAGTAGGGTAGCGGGGAATCGAGATACGCAGTATTTT. This sequence encodes CASSRVAGNRDTQYF.

This clone was observed many times. The genes are TRBV13 and TRBJ1-5; D is uncertain. Trimming took off 0 bases at V and 5 bases at J, with 5 bases between the two ends. This CDR3 spans 13 amino acids. Germline assignment: CDR1 PRHDT and CDR2 FYEKMQ (reference sequence). Written as DNA, the CDR3 is TGTGCCAGCAGCTTAGGGCCTTATCAGCCCCAGCATTTT. This encodes CASSLGPYQPQHF.

V usage is TRBV5-4 and J usage is TRBJ2-7; the D gene is possibly TRBD2 (7 bases). V dropped 2 bases and J dropped 6 bases, with 15 bases sitting between them. The CDR3 consists of 14 residues. In germline, CDR1 is SGHNT, CDR2 YYREEE (reference sequence). CDR3 DNA sequence: TGTGCCAGCAGCTTTTCAGGGGAGGGTACCGAGCAGTACTTC. Translated: CASSFSGEGTEQYF.

The V and J genes are TRBV6-6 and TRBJ1-5, with a weak D call TRBD1 (5 bases). Germline CDR1 reads MNHNY; CDR2 reads SVGAGI (reference sequence). The germline V and J ends were trimmed by 0 bases and 7 bases, with 7 bases remaining between them. This CDR3 is 13 amino acids long. The CDR3 region is CASSYSEGQPQHF. The CDR3 nucleotides read TGTGCCAGCAGTTACTCTGAGGGGCAGCCCCAGCATTTT.

This chain uses TRBV11-2 with TRBJ1-4; no firm D call. This CDR3 is built from 14 residues. Looked up from germline, CDR1 is SGHAT and CDR2 is FQNNGV. V was clipped by 5 bases and J by 4 bases, with 11 bases between them. CDR3 amino acids: CASSAININEKLFF. The CDR3 DNA sequence: TGTGCCAGCAGCGCAATCAACATTAATGAAAAACTGTTTTTT.

The chain carries TRBV6-5 and TRBJ2-2, with TRBD2 as a possible D gene (6 bases). Germline CDR1 is MNHEY and CDR2 is SVGAGI. This CDR3 is built from 15 residues. V lost 4 bases to trimming and J lost 2 bases, with 11 bases between them. The CDR3 here is CASSFGTYNTGELFF. The CDR3 nucleotides are TGTGCCAGCAGTTTTGGGACTTACAACACCGGGGAGCTGTTTTTT.

This clone was observed a single time. The chain has TRBV7-9 and TRBJ2-3; the D is unclear. V was clipped by 4 bases and J by 0 bases, with 11 bases between them. This CDR3 has 15 residues. Germline V gene lookup returns CDR1 SEHNR and CDR2 FQNEAQ (reference sequence). The CDR3 nucleotides read TGTGCCAGCAGCTCGCGACTGGAAAGCACAGATACGCAGTATTTT. Translating gives CASSSRLESTDTQYF.

Here the CDR3 reads CASSIGVAGNNEQFF. CDR3 nucleotides: TGTGCCAGTAGTATTGGAGTAGCGGGCAACAATGAGCAGTTCTTC. This chain links TRBV19 with TRBJ2-1; 7 bases are shared with TRBD2. The germline CDR1 and CDR2 sequences are LNHDA and SQIVND (reference sequence). The CDR3 extends over 15 amino acids. Germline trimming cut 3 bases from V and 5 bases from J; bases unmatched to any gene: 7.

The CDR3 loop is CASSQGQWNTEAFF. CDR3 DNA: TGCGCCAGCAGCCAGGGACAGTGGAACACTGAAGCTTTCTTT. The rearrangement links TRBV4-3 to TRBJ1-1; 7 nucleotides line up with TRBD1. Looked up from germline, CDR1 is LGHNA and CDR2 is YSLEER. The CDR3 is 14 residues long. With V trimmed by 3 bases and J by 1 base, 2 bases remained unmatched.

This chain uses TRBV7-9 with TRBJ2-7; 9 positions agree with TRBD2. Unmatched junction bases numbered 5, after V lost 3 bases and J lost 2 bases. The CDR3 spans 15 residues. CDR1 is SEHNR and CDR2 is FQNEAQ in the germline V gene (reference sequence). CDR3: CASSLGSGRAYEQYF. The CDR3, as DNA: TGTGCCAGCAGCTTGGGTAGCGGGAGAGCCTACGAGCAGTACTTC.

This chain links TRBV9 with TRBJ1-4; possibly TRBD1 for D (6 bases). The V and J ends lost 6 bases and 8 bases respectively, with 17 bases between them. The CDR3 is made up of 14 amino acids. CDR1 is SGDLS and CDR2 is YYNGEE in the germline V gene. The CDR3 here is CASNNQGIGEKLFF. The DNA for the CDR3 is TGTGCCAGCAACAACCAGGGGATCGGGGAAAAACTGTTTTTT.

The gene calls are TRBV5-1 and TRBJ2-2, with TRBD1 matching over 8 bases. The germline V gene has CDR1 SGHRS and CDR2 YFSETQ. CDR3 length: 17 residues. V was pared by 4 bases and J by 6 bases, with 14 bases of the junction left unmatched. CDR3 DNA sequence: TGCGCCAGCAGCCCGAATCGTGTGGCAGGGGGCTCCGGGGAGCTGTTTTTT. It is translated as CASSPNRVAGGSGELFF.

The rearrangement joins TRBV11-2 to TRBJ2-7; D perhaps matches TRBD2 (5 bases). CDR3 length equals 15 residues. Trimming removed 0 bases from V and 3 bases from J, with 12 bases in between. CDR1 and CDR2 (germline): SGHAT, FQNNGV. The CDR3 DNA is TGTGCCAGCAGCTTAGAGCGGGCCGCCCTCTACGAGCAGTACTTC. Its protein is CASSLERAALYEQYF.

This chain connects TRBV19 to TRBJ1-1; 7 positions match TRBD1. The CDR3 spans 17 residues. V lost 5 bases to trimming and J lost 5 bases; unmatched junction nucleotides: 17. Germline V gene sequence: CDR1 LNHDA, CDR2 SQIVND (reference sequence). CDR3 sequence reads: CASSLIKGPGGGTEAFF. Here the CDR3 DNA reads TGTGCCAGTAGTCTCATAAAGGGTCCAGGGGGTGGAACTGAAGCTTTCTTT. Combining the CDR3 with reference TRBV19 and TRBJ1-1 gives the whole variable domain DGGITQSPKYLFRKEGQNVTLSCEQNLNHDAMYWYRQDPGQGLRLIYYSQIVNDFQKGDIAEGYSVSREKKESFPLTVTSAQKNPTAFYLCASSLIKGPGGGTEAFFGQGTRLTVV.

The CDR3 DNA reads as TGTGCCAGCAGCAACATTATAGAACTGAACACTGAAGCTTTCTTT. This translates into CASSNIIELNTEAFF. The rearrangement links TRBV4-2 to TRBJ1-1; no clear D gene. The CDR3 loop spans 15 amino acids. V lost 5 bases, J lost 0 bases, and 13 bases lay in between. CDR1 and CDR2 from the germline V gene are LGHNA and YNFKEQ.

This clone was observed a single time. The chain links TRBV5-1 to TRBJ2-5; the match to TRBD2 covers 8 bases. The CDR3 extends over 14 amino acids. In germline, CDR1 is SGHRS, CDR2 YFSETQ. Trimming removed 7 bases from V and 5 bases from J; junction bases left unmatched: 10. The CDR3 DNA reads TGCGCCAGCTGCCTAGGACTAGCAGGCGAGACCCAGTACTTC. This codes for CASCLGLAGETQYF.

J is TRBJ1-2 and V is TRBV19; D remains unclear. V lost 6 bases and J lost 1, with 9 bases in between. CDR1 and CDR2 from the germline V gene are LNHDA and SQIVND (reference sequence). This CDR3 spans 13 amino acids. The CDR3: CASRRINNYGYTF. As DNA, the CDR3 is TGTGCCAGTAGGAGGATTAATAACTATGGCTACACCTTC.

The chain recombines TRBV6-5 with TRBJ2-1, with 9 positions matching TRBD1. The CDR3 runs to 15 residues. Looked up from germline, CDR1 is MNHEY and CDR2 is SVGAGI. Trimming cost V 2 bases and J 3 bases; bases outside gene matches: 2. In nucleotides, the CDR3 is TGTGCCAGCAGTTACAGGACAGGGGACTACAATGAGCAGTTCTTC. Translation: CASSYRTGDYNEQFF.

In DNA, the CDR3 is TGCGCCAGCAGCCCAACAAGTTTAGCATACGAGCAGTACTTC. It encodes CASSPTSLAYEQYF. J is TRBJ2-7 and V is TRBV5-1; unclear D gene. There are 14 residues in the CDR3. Trimming pared 4 bases from V and 4 bases from J, leaving 15 bases between. Per the germline V gene, CDR1 is SGHRS and CDR2 is YFSETQ.

V gene TRBV5-4 combines with J gene TRBJ2-5; 11 bases are a match to TRBD1. This CDR3 spans 16 amino acids. V trimming: 3 bases; J trimming: 6 bases; junction bases outside the gene matches: 10. Germline CDR1 is SGHNT and CDR2 is YYREEE (reference sequence). This CDR3 reads CASSSVPGQGVKTQYF. The CDR3 nucleotides are TGTGCCAGCAGCTCAGTCCCGGGACAGGGGGTAAAGACCCAGTACTTC.